The sequence of this T cell receptor (beta chain) was determined in a study of blood T cell repertoires in COVID-19. The CDR3 is 19 residues long. Germline V gene data show CDR1 as LGHDT and CDR2 as YNNKEL (reference sequence). V was cut by 8 bases and J by 1 base, with 29 bases left in between. The data were produced by immunoSEQ multiplex PCR, yet TCRdb's version contains in-frame clones alone and is incomplete. The sample lists over 40,000 clones; about nine tenths were seen once. This clone was seen once. The chain employs TRBV3-1 (or the pseudogene TRBV3-2) and TRBJ2-5, with D tentatively TRBD2 (7 bases). The sequence was collected from a human donor in a cohort sampled during active COVID-19. The specimen sequenced was peripheral blood. CDR3 nucleotides: TGTGCCAGCCGAACGGGGGGCGCGAGAGCACAAAGGGCCCAAGAGACCCAGTACTTC. It yields the protein CASRTGGARAQRAQETQYF.